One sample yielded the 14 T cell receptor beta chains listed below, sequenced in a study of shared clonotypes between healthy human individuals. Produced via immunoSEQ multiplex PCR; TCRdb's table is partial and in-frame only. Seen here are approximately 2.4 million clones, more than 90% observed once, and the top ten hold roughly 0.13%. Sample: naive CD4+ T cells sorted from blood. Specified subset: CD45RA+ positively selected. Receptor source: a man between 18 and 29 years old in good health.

CDR3 in amino acids: CAWSKTSEGEQFF. In nucleotides, the CDR3 is TGTGCCTGGAGCAAGACTAGCGAGGGTGAGCAGTTCTTC. This sequence joins TRBV30 and TRBJ2-1; 8 nucleotides align to TRBD2. This CDR3 region has 13 residues. V dropped 3 bases and J dropped 9; count of bases not matched to a gene: 7. In germline, CDR1 is GTSNPN, CDR2 SVGIG (reference sequence).

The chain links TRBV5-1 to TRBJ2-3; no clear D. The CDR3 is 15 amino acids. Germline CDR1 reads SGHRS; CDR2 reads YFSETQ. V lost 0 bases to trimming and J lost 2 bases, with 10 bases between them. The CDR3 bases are TGCGCCAGCAGCTTGGTGGGCAGTGTCACAGATACGCAGTATTTT. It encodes CASSLVGSVTDTQYF.

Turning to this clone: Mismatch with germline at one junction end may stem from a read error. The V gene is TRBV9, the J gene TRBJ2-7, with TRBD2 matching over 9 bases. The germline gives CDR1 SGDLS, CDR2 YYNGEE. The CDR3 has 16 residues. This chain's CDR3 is CASSAQPGLASSEQYF. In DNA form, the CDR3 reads TGTGCCAGCAGCGCCCAACCGGGACTAGCTTCCTCCGAGCAGTACTTC.

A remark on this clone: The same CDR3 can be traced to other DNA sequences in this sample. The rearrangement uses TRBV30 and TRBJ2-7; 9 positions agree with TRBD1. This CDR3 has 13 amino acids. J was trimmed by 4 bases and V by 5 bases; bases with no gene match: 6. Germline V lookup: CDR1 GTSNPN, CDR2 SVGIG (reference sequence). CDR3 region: CAWAGTGSYEQYF. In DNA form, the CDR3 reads TGTGCCTGGGCCGGGACAGGGAGTTACGAGCAGTACTTC. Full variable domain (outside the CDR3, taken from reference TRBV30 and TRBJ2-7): SQTIHQWPATLVQPVGSPLSLECTVEGTSNPNLYWYRQAAGRGLQLLFYSVGIGQISSEVPQNLSASRPQDRQFILSSKKLLLSDSGFYLCAWAGTGSYEQYFGPGTRLTVT.

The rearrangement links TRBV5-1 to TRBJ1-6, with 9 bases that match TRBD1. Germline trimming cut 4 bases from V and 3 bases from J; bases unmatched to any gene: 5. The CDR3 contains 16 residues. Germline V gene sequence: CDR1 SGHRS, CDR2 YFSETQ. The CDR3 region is CASSPDRGLYNSPLHF. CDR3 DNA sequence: TGCGCCAGCAGCCCGGACAGGGGTCTCTATAATTCACCCCTCCACTTT.

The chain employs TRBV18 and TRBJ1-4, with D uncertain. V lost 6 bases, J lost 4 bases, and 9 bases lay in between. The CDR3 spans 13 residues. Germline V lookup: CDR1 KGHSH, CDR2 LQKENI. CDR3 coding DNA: TGTGCCAGCTCGGCGGTTCTTAATGAAAAACTGTTTTTT. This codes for CASSAVLNEKLFF.

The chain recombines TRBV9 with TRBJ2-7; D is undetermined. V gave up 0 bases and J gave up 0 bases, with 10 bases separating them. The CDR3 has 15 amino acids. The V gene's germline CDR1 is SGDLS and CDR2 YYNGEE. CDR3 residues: CASSVGPLGSYEQYF. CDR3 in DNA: TGTGCCAGCAGCGTAGGTCCCCTCGGCTCCTACGAGCAGTACTTC.

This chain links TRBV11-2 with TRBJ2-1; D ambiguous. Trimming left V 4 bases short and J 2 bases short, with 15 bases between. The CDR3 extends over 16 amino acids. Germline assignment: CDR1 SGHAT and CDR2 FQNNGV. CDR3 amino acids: CASSSPKGPTYNEQFF. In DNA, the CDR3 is TGTGCCAGCAGCTCTCCCAAAGGGCCCACCTACAATGAGCAGTTCTTC.

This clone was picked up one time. CDR3: CSVTGGGETQYF. CDR3 nucleotides: TGCAGCGTAACAGGGGGCGGAGAGACCCAGTACTTC. V gene TRBV29-1 combines with J gene TRBJ2-5; 9 bases match TRBD1. The J segment lost 4 bases and the V segment lost 6 bases, leaving 3 bases of the junction unmatched. This CDR3 comprises 12 residues. CDR1 is SQVTM and CDR2 is ANQGSEA in the germline V gene.

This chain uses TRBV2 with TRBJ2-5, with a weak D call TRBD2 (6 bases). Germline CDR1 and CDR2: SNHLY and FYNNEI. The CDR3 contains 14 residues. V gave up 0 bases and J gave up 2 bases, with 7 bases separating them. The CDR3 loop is CASSEAEGQETQYF. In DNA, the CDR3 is TGTGCCAGCAGTGAAGCGGAGGGGCAAGAGACCCAGTACTTC. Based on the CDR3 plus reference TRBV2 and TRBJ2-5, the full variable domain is EPEVTQTPSHQVTQMGQEVILRCVPISNHLYFYWYRQILGQKVEFLVSFYNNEISEKSEIFDDQFSVERPDGSNFTLKIRSTKLEDSAMYFCASSEAEGQETQYFGPGTRLLVL.

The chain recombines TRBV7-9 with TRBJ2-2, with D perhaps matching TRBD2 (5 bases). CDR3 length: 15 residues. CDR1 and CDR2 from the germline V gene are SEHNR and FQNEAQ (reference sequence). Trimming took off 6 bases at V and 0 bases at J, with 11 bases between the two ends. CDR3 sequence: CASRDAGTNTGELFF. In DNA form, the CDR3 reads TGTGCCAGCAGGGACGCCGGGACGAACACCGGGGAGCTGTTTTTT.

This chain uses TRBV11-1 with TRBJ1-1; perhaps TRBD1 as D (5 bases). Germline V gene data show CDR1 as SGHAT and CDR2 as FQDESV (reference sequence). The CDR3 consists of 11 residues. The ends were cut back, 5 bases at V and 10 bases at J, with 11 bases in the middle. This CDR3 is CASSAQGGAFF. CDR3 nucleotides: TGTGCCAGCAGCGCCCAGGGAGGAGCTTTCTTT.

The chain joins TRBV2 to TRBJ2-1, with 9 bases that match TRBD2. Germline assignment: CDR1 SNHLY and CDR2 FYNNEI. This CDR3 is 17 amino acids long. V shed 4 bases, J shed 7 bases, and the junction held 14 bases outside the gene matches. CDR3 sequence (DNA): TGTGCCAGCAGTGCTCCTAGCGGGAATGCCTTGGGGAATGAGCAGTTCTTC. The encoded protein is CASSAPSGNALGNEQFF.

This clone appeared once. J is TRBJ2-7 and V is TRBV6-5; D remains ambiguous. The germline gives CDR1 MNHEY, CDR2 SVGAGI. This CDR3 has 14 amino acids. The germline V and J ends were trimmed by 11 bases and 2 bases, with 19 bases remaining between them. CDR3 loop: CAVTPGDATYEQYF. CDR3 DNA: TGTGCCGTCACCCCCGGAGACGCCACCTACGAGCAGTACTTC.